The TCR beta chain described here comes from a study of CD8+CD57+ T cells in acquired aplastic anemia. Profiling that covered TCR beta VDJ and CDR3 relied on genomic DNA as its template. TCRdb passed the reads through MiXCR, listing each CDR3 protein once. Of around 170,000 distinct CDR3 sequences listed, over 40% are singletons. As to this clonotype: One end of the junction is discordant with germline, which a read error may explain.

Patients included in sequencing had previously demonstrated CD8+CD57+ cell expansion by flow cytometry. Every patient had severe acquired aplastic anemia. None of the patients had been given any therapy when their blood was sampled. The sequence came from a human donor with aplastic anemia. The sequencing input was sorted CD4+, CD8+, or CD8+CD57+ T cells (not recorded which) from PBMCs.

CDR3 coding DNA: TGCAGCGTTGGAACAGGGGGTAATTCACTCCTCCACTTT. This translates into CSVGTGGNSLLHF. The rearrangement joins TRBV29-1 to TRBJ1-6; TRBD1 agrees at 8 bases. This CDR3 has 13 amino acids. Germline assignment: CDR1 SQVTM and CDR2 ANQGSEA.